This TCR beta chain was sequenced during a study of identical twins. The table lists this clonotype with a few counts. Its antigen is unidentified. Germline V gives CDR1 KGHSH, CDR2 LQKENI. Trimming took off 3 bases at V and 5 bases at J, with 27 bases between the two ends. There are 19 residues in the CDR3. TCRdb reprocessed the 5' RACE reads via MiXCR and lists one record per CDR3 protein. The repertoire holds 1.5 million to 2 million distinct CDR3 sequences, with around 29% as singletons. Study conclusions and caveats: Abundant cord blood beta clonotypes carried fewer insertions; memory repertoires showed none.

The sequenced material came from cord blood. The chain uses TRBV18 and TRBJ2-3; a possible D gene is TRBD2 (5 bases). This TCR was sampled from a newborn girl in good health. The CDR3 loop is CASSPSIAAMAGSGDTQYF. The CDR3, as DNA: TGTGCCAGCTCACCGAGTATCGCAGCGATGGCGGGCTCCGGAGATACGCAGTATTTT.